This T cell receptor (beta chain) is drawn from a study of blood T cell repertoires in COVID-19. The overall study: In each case, the material was cDNA or gDNA derived from T cells, B-cell-depleted T cells, or PBMCs.

The CDR3 is 15 residues long. Germline V CDR1 and CDR2: MNHEY, SVGAGI. The junction had 5 bases not matched to a gene; V was cut back by 7 bases and J by 0 bases. Sequencing was performed with immunoSEQ multiplex PCR; in TCRdb, only in-frame clones are kept and a portion is missing. The table has some 310,000 clones, under 90% seen once; the top ten hold 2.9%. Sample: peripheral blood. This TCR derives from a woman aged 25 to 39 with COVID-19, enrolled during active disease. The V gene is TRBV6-5, the J gene TRBJ2-1, with 8 bases fitting TRBD2. The CDR3 DNA reads as TGTGCCAGCACCCCGAGCGGGAGCTCCTACAATGAGCAGTTCTTC. This codes for CASTPSGSSYNEQFF.